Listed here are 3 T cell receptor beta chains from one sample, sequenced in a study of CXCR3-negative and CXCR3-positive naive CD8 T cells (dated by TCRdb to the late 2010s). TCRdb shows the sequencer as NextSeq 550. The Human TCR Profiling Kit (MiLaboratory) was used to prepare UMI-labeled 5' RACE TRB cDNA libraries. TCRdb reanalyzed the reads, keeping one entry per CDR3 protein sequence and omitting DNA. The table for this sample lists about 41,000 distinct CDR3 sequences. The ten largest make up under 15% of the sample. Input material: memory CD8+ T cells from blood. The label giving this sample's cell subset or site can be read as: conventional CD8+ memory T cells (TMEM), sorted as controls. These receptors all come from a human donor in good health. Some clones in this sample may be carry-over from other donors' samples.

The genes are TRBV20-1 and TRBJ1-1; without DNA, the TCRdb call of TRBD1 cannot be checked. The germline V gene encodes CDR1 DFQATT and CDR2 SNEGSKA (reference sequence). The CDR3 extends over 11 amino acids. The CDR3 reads CSARYDREAFF.

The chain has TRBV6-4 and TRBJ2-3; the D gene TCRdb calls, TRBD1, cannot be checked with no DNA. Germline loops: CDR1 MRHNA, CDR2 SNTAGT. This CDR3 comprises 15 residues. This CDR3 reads CASSFGQGATDTQYF.

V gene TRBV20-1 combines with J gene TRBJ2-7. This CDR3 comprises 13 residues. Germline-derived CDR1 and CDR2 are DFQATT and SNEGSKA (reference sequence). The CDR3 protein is CSARHGTSYEQYF.